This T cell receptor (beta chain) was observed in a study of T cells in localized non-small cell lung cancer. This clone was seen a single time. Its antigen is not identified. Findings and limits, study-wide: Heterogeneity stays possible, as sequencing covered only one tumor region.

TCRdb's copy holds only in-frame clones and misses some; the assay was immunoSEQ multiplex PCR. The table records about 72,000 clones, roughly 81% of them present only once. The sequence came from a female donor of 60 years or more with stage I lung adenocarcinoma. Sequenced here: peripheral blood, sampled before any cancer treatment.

In nucleotides, the CDR3 is TGTGCCATCAGTGAGTCGGCGGGCTATGGCTACACCTTC. Amino acid sequence: CAISESAGYGYTF. This sequence joins TRBV10-3 and TRBJ1-2, with unresolved D. This CDR3 is built from 13 residues. Trimming took off 0 bases at V and 4 bases at J, with 6 bases between the two ends. Germline values: CDR1 ENHRY, CDR2 SYGVKD.